These T cell receptor beta chains were read from a single sample in a study of cytomegalovirus exposure and HLA in healthy donors. The protocol was immunoSEQ multiplex PCR, while the TCRdb copy is restricted to in-frame clones and leaves out a portion. Its table lists some 130,000 clones. Sequenced: PBMCs. These receptors originate from a woman aged 40-49 years in good health and CMV-seropositive. Both conserved end residues are part of each CDR3.

v_call: TRBV5-1
cdr3_aa: CASKSVGNTGELFF

v_call: TRBV6-1
cdr3_aa: CASRGRKGADQPQHF

v_call: TRBV10-3
cdr3_aa: CAIRGQESSYNSPLHF

v_call: TRBV2
cdr3_aa: CASSEWPSGTYEQYF

v_call: TRBV5-5
cdr3_aa: CASSLLAAGATEAFF

v_call: TRBV6-5
cdr3_aa: CASSYVPRGRSSEAFF

v_call: TRBV21-1
cdr3_aa: CASSKHRGTDTQYF

v_call: TRBV6-1
cdr3_aa: CASSDLGTGNFNEQFF

v_call: TRBV7-2
cdr3_aa: CASSSGGQTRFGAFF

v_call: TRBV18
cdr3_aa: CASSWDSWGGEAFF

v_call: TRBV7-8
cdr3_aa: CASSILAGGPETQYF

v_call: TRBV30
cdr3_aa: CAWSHDRFPSYEQYF

v_call: TRBV6-5
cdr3_aa: CAVQGTVYEQYF

v_call: TRBV10-3
cdr3_aa: CAISEGGQGRFGQYF

v_call: TRBV30
cdr3_aa: CACPPHGGGETQYF

v_call: TRBV6-1
cdr3_aa: CASSEGARVVGDEQYF

v_call: TRBV19
cdr3_aa: CASSNLGGGSTEAFF

v_call: TRBV18
cdr3_aa: CASSPRYGQETQYF

v_call: TRBV20-1
cdr3_aa: CSARSGYEQYF

v_call: TRBV30
cdr3_aa: CACQGQGTYEQYF

v_call: TRBV28
cdr3_aa: CASRGQGITGELFF

v_call: TRBV4-3
cdr3_aa: CASSLGTGKGHYGYTF

v_call: TRBV7-3
cdr3_aa: CASSSPGVGYNEQFF

v_call: TRBV25-1
cdr3_aa: CASREGGTDTQYF

v_call: TRBV5-1
cdr3_aa: CASSSGQGMNTEAFF

v_call: TRBV18
cdr3_aa: CASSPVGSQETQYF

v_call: TRBV10-3
cdr3_aa: CAISEPGLDTNHEQYF

v_call: TRBV27
cdr3_aa: CASSFSGGEKLFF

v_call: TRBV19
cdr3_aa: CASSSPGTGPGYTF

v_call: TRBV19
cdr3_aa: CASRTGTGSNQPQHF